This T cell receptor beta chain derives from a study of blood T cells in healthy people across ages. From germline, CDR1 is MGHRA and CDR2 YSYEKL. This CDR3 contains 14 residues. A second PCR, run for roughly 7 to 12 cycles, used a sample-barcoded 5' primer plus a J-beta primer mix. TCRdb re-derived calls from the 5' RACE reads in MiXCR, one entry per CDR3 protein. This table holds roughly 800,000 distinct CDR3 sequences, 36% found once. To note about this clonotype: The antigen is undetermined. A read error may account for a junction end that differs from germline.

Study conclusions and caveats: Changes in expanded clonotypes were possibly confounded, as the CMV status of donors was unknown.

Sample donors were healthy Caucasian individuals that came from Russia, aged 6 to 90. The sequence was collected from a man between 18 and 29 years old in good health. The J gene is TRBJ1-1, the V gene TRBV4-1; no firm D call. Sequencing was carried out using blood. The DNA for the CDR3 is TGCGCCAGTAGCCAATTCAGGTTGGGCACTGAAGCTTTCTTT. It encodes CASSQFRLGTEAFF.